This T cell receptor beta chain came from a study of T-cell memory formation after mild COVID-19. The CDR3 consists of 14 residues. The germline V and J ends were trimmed by 0 bases and 6 bases, with 8 bases remaining between them. CDR1 and CDR2 from the germline V gene are MNHEY and SVGAGI. One entry per CDR3 protein results from TCRdb running MiXCR on the 5' RACE reads. The sample includes about 610,000 distinct CDR3 sequences, around 15% of them seen just once. Study observations and caveats: Mostly located in CM and EM were contracting CD4+ clones, with contracting CD8+ clones located in EMRA. CD4/CD8 balance held among clones contracting day 15 to 85, and later expanders leaned CD4+.

As for this clonotype: What it binds is not known.

The source of this sequence is an adult woman who had mild COVID-19 (a few samples of this study predate the infection). Cell type and time point are not known. The sequenced sample consisted of PBMCs or a T cell subset sorted from them (not recorded which). The chain carries TRBV6-5 and TRBJ2-2, with D hard to call. CDR3 in amino acids: CASSYSKGPGELFF. CDR3 nucleotides: TGTGCCAGCAGTTACTCGAAGGGTCCCGGGGAGCTGTTTTTT.